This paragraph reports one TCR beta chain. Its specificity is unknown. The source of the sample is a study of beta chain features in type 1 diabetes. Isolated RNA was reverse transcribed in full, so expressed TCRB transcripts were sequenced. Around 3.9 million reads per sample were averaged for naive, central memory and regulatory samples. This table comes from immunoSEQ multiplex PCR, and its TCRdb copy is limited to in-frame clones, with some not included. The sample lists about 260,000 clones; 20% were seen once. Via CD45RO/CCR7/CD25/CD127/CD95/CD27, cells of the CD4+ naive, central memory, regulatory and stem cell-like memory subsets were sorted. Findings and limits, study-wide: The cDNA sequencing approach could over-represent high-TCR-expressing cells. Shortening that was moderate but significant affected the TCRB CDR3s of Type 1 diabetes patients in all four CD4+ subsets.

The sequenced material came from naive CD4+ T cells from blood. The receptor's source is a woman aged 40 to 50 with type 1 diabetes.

The CDR3: CSVDHRALAFF. The CDR3 DNA sequence: TGCAGCGTTGATCACCGAGCGCTAGCTTTCTTT. This sequence joins TRBV29-1 and TRBJ1-1; D call uncertain. This CDR3 has 11 residues. Germline values: CDR1 SQVTM, CDR2 ANQGSEA. V dropped 3 bases and J dropped 10 bases, with 12 bases sitting between them.